The 11 T cell receptor beta chains listed next were all sequenced from one sample in a study of CD8 T cells in Susac syndrome (dated by TCRdb to about 2019). The protocol used for the library was the immunoSEQ multiplex PCR assay. RNA was extracted using the RNeasy kit, and about 0.5 to 1 ug of the RNA was reverse transcribed with random hexamers. TCRdb passed the public sequencing reads through fastp at Q25 and MiXCR, retaining productive beta sequences. Every entry covers one CDR3 protein and lists the most common genes and DNA from its rows. The table for this sample lists about 120,000 distinct CDR3 sequences; around 96% of them were counted only once. Approximately 0.15% of the sample is held by the ten biggest clonotypes. The source material was CD4+ T cells from PBMCs. These receptors all come from a human donor with Susac syndrome.

This clonotype was recorded once. This chain uses TRBV7-8 with TRBJ2-7; a weak D match, TRBD2 (6 bases). The ends were cut back, 3 bases at V and 4 bases at J, with 13 bases in the middle. Germline CDR1 reads SGHVS; CDR2 reads FQNEAQ. The CDR3 sequence is 14 residues long. The CDR3 sequence: CASSFPGTSYEQYF. The CDR3, as DNA: TGTGCCAGCAGCTTTCCCGGGACTTCATACGAGCAGTACTTC. Full variable domain (rest looked up from reference TRBV7-8 and TRBJ2-7): GAGVSQSPRYKVAKRGQDVALRCDPISGHVSLFWYQQALGQGPEFLTYFQNEAQLDKSGLPSDRFFAERPEGSVSTLKIQRTQQEDSAVYLCASSFPGTSYEQYFGPGTRLTVT.

The chain joins TRBV4-2 to TRBJ1-1; D possibly corresponds to TRBD1 (5 bases). This CDR3 comprises 14 residues. Between the trimmed V and J ends, which lost 4 bases and 6 bases, there was a span of 15 bases. Germline V gives CDR1 LGHNA, CDR2 YNFKEQ. CDR3 in amino acids: CASSLTGDRAEAFF. DNA for the CDR3: TGTGCCAGCAGCCTAACGGGGGACCGGGCTGAAGCTTTCTTT.

The chain's CDR3 is CSASRGAGGPETQYF. CDR3 DNA: TGCAGTGCTAGTAGGGGAGCGGGAGGGCCGGAGACCCAGTACTTC. J is TRBJ2-5 and V is TRBV20-1; TRBD2 matches 10 bases. From germline, CDR1 is DFQATT and CDR2 SNEGSKA (reference sequence). V shed 3 bases, J shed 5 bases, and the junction held 9 bases outside the gene matches. This CDR3 has 15 residues.

The gene calls are TRBV12-3 or TRBV12-4 and TRBJ2-5; the D is unclear. V lost 5 bases and J lost 4, with 8 bases in between. The CDR3 is 12 amino acids. The CDR3 nucleotides are TGTGCCAGCAGTCAGAATTTAGAGACCCAGTACTTC. It codes for CASSQNLETQYF.

This sequence joins TRBV5-6 and TRBJ2-5; D tentatively fits TRBD1 or TRBD2 (5 bases each). CDR3 length: 16 amino acids. The germline V gene has CDR1 SGHDT and CDR2 YYEEEE. The V end was cut by 2 bases, the J end by 1 base, with 15 bases between. The CDR3 nucleotides read TGTGCCAGCAGCTTCGACACGACGGGACCCCAAGAGACCCAGTACTTC. It specifies CASSFDTTGPQETQYF.

The genes are TRBV27 and TRBJ2-7; TRBD2 matches 10 bases. CDR1 and CDR2 from the germline V gene are MNHEY and SMNVEV (reference sequence). This CDR3 is built from 13 residues. The junction had 7 bases not matched to a gene; V was cut back by 5 bases and J by 9 bases. The CDR3 sequence is CASSGLAGVGQYF. The CDR3 nucleotides read TGTGCCAGCAGTGGGCTAGCGGGAGTCGGGCAGTACTTC.

The chain recombines TRBV5-1 with TRBJ2-5, with 12 bases lining up with TRBD1. Germline CDR1 and CDR2: SGHRS and YFSETQ. Unmatched junction bases numbered 2, after V lost 0 bases and J lost 5 bases. This CDR3 has 15 residues. As DNA, the CDR3 is TGCGCCAGCAGCTTGGTGGGACAGGGGGCCGAGACCCAGTACTTC. Translating gives CASSLVGQGAETQYF.

The V call is TRBV28, the J call TRBJ2-7, with D possibly matching TRBD2 (5 bases). The CDR3 contains 13 residues. V lost 5 bases to trimming and J lost 3 bases, with 11 bases between them. CDR1 and CDR2 from the germline V gene are MDHEN and SYDVKM. CDR3 coding DNA: TGTGCCAGCAGTCCCCCCCGGGGCTACGAGCAGTACTTC. Translating it yields CASSPPRGYEQYF.

The chain has TRBV18 and TRBJ1-2; TRBD1 might be the D (6 bases). The CDR3 contains 14 residues. Germline V gene lookup returns CDR1 KGHSH and CDR2 LQKENI. V gave up 5 bases and J gave up 6 bases, with 16 bases separating them. The CDR3 sequence is CASSSNREAHGYTF. CDR3 nucleotide sequence: TGTGCCAGCTCATCAAACAGGGAAGCACATGGCTACACCTTC. Full variable domain (outside the CDR3, taken from reference TRBV18 and TRBJ1-2): NAGVMQNPRHLVRRRGQEARLRCSPMKGHSHVYWYRQLPEEGLKFMVYLQKENIIDESGMPKERFSAEFPKEGPSILRIQQVVRGDSAAYFCASSSNREAHGYTFGSGTRLTVV.

Written as DNA, the CDR3 is TGTGCCAGCAGTGAGGTGGGCAGCACAGATACGCAGTATTTT. It is translated as CASSEVGSTDTQYF. This chain links TRBV25-1 with TRBJ2-3; the D is unclear. CDR3 length equals 14 residues. Germline lookup yields CDR1 MGHDK and CDR2 SYGVNS. V lost 3 bases to trimming and J lost 0 bases, with 7 bases between them.

The chain combines TRBV4-2 with TRBJ2-5, with D possibly matching TRBD1 (5 bases). Germline V gives CDR1 LGHNA, CDR2 YNFKEQ. Trimming cost V 4 bases and J 2 bases, with 8 bases left between them. The CDR3 contains 13 residues. CDR3 in amino acids: CASSLTEQETQYF. CDR3 coding DNA: TGTGCCAGCAGCCTGACAGAACAAGAGACCCAGTACTTC.